This T cell receptor (beta chain) was identified in a study of cytotoxic CD8 clonotypes in ibrutinib-treated CLL. Whole-study findings and limits: Under therapy, public clonotypes either contracted or stayed stable, and they were uncommon. Clonality grew at ibrutinib response; at progression, it decreased back toward baseline.

This clone was seen ten or more times. No antigen is known for it. Genomic DNA in an amount of about 2 micrograms was extracted from cryopreserved PBMCs and used for the preparation of TCR beta libraries. The targeted sequencing depth was 1 in 200,000 to 1 in 1 million T cells. The assay was immunoSEQ multiplex PCR, and TCRdb's table has in-frame clones only and misses some. The data hold roughly 47,000 clones, with roughly 57% observed a single time. The origin of this receptor is a human donor with chronic lymphocytic leukemia. The input for sequencing was PBMCs, taken after 12 months of ibrutinib treatment.

This CDR3 is CASSGGLSNTEAFF. CDR3 nucleotide sequence: TGTGCCAGCAGTGGCGGGCTTTCGAACACTGAAGCTTTCTTT. This chain uses TRBV7-9 with TRBJ1-1; unclear D gene. The V gene lost 6 bases and the J gene lost 1 base, with 12 bases spanning the gap. CDR1 SEHNR and CDR2 FQNEAQ come from the germline V gene (reference sequence). The CDR3 totals 14 residues.